This passage covers 10 T cell receptor beta chains from one sample sequenced in a study of blood T cells in healthy people across ages. The second PCR ran about 6 to 11 cycles with a sample-barcoded 5' primer and J-beta primers. Each CDR3 protein gets one entry after TCRdb re-called the 5' RACE reads with MiXCR. The data contain hundreds of thousands of distinct CDR3 sequences, 20% to 25% of them singletons. The sample was also linked to a second study, of T cells of mothers and their children.

Sequencing used blood. The receptors here all came from a boy aged 5-17 years in good health.

A few counts support this clonotype. This chain joins TRBV5-1 and TRBJ1-4; 8 bases are shared with TRBD1. Germline values: CDR1 SGHRS, CDR2 YFSETQ. The CDR3 length is 13 residues. Losses at the gene ends were 5 bases for V and 8 bases for J; bases not matched to a gene: 5. Written as DNA, the CDR3 is TGCGCCAGCAGAGAGACAGGGGACGAAAAACTGTTTTTT. Translated: CASRETGDEKLFF.

This chain connects TRBV7-3 to TRBJ1-2; TRBD1 is a possible D gene (5 bases). The germline gives CDR1 SGHTA, CDR2 FQGTGA. The CDR3 spans 13 residues. V lost 5 bases and J lost 6, with 13 bases in between. The CDR3 DNA reads TGTGCCAGCAGCATGGGGACGGCTGATGGCTACACCTTC. Translating it yields CASSMGTADGYTF.

CDR3 coding DNA: TGTGCCAGCAGTGATGGAATCGAGCAGTACTTC. Its protein product is CASSDGIEQYF. The V gene is TRBV25-1, the J gene TRBJ2-5; D ambiguous. The J call may be faulty, since TRBJ2-7 better matches the DNA end. Looked up from germline, CDR1 is MGHDK and CDR2 is SYGVNS. The CDR3 runs 11 residues.

This chain uses TRBV12-3 or TRBV12-4 with TRBJ1-3, with D possibly matching TRBD1 (5 bases). This CDR3 has 15 amino acids. V was shortened by 6 bases and J by 4 bases, with 16 bases between the two germline ends. In nucleotides, the CDR3 is TGTGCCAGCAGGCCGTTTCAGGGCTCCGGAAACACCATATATTTT. Amino acids: CASRPFQGSGNTIYF.

The chain recombines TRBV12-3 or TRBV12-4 with TRBJ2-3, with D perhaps TRBD1 or TRBD2 (5 bases each). Deletions cut 6 bases from V and 2 bases from J, with 12 bases between. The CDR3 has 14 amino acids. Here the CDR3 DNA reads TGTGCCAGCAGCCACGTGGGACCCACAGATACGCAGTATTTT. Amino acid sequence: CASSHVGPTDTQYF.

The J gene is TRBJ2-5, the V gene TRBV7-2; D possibly corresponds to TRBD2 (5 bases). The CDR3 extends over 14 amino acids. The germline CDR1 and CDR2 sequences are SGHTA and FQGNSA. Trimming cost V 4 bases and J 4 bases, with 13 bases left between them. CDR3 sequence (DNA): TGTGCCAGCAGCTCCCAGCGGCTCTCAGAGACCCAGTACTTC. Residues: CASSSQRLSETQYF. Complete variable domain (other parts from reference TRBV7-2 and TRBJ2-5): GAGVSQSPSNKVTEKGKDVELRCDPISGHTALYWYRQSLGQGLEFLIYFQGNSAPDKSGLPSDRFSAERTGGSVSTLTIQRTQQEDSAVYLCASSSQRLSETQYFGPGTRLLVL.

V usage is TRBV11-2 and J usage is TRBJ1-4; tentatively, D is TRBD1 (6 bases). Germline assignment: CDR1 SGHAT and CDR2 FQNNGV. Trimming took off 3 bases at V and 3 bases at J, with 14 bases between the two ends. This CDR3 region has 16 residues. The CDR3 spells CASSFSPGHANEKLFF. CDR3 DNA: TGTGCCAGCAGCTTTTCCCCGGGACACGCTAATGAAAAACTGTTTTTT. The full variable domain, completed using reference TRBV11-2 and TRBJ1-4, is EAGVAQSPRYKIIEKRQSVAFWCNPISGHATLYWYQQILGQGPKLLIQFQNNGVVDDSQLPKDRFSAERLKGVDSTLKIQPAKLEDSAVYLCASSFSPGHANEKLFFGSGTQLSVL.

The genes are TRBV15 and TRBJ2-2, with 10 nucleotides matching TRBD2. In germline, CDR1 is LNHNV, CDR2 YYDKDF (reference sequence). This CDR3 is 16 amino acids long. J lost 6 bases, V lost 6 bases, and 10 bases had no gene match. CDR3 nucleotides: TGTGCCACCAGATTGGCTAGCGGGAGTATCTCCGGGGAGCTGTTTTTT. It yields the protein CATRLASGSISGELFF. The variable domain in full, completed from reference TRBV15 and TRBJ2-2, reads DAMVIQNPRYQVTQFGKPVTLSCSQTLNHNVMYWYQQKSSQAPKLLFHYYDKDFNNEADTPDNFQSRRPNTSFCFLDIRSPGLGDTAMYLCATRLASGSISGELFFGEGSRLTVL.

V usage is TRBV14 and J usage is TRBJ1-1, with a weak D call TRBD1 (5 bases). The CDR3 is made up of 15 amino acids. V gave up 1 base and J gave up 4 bases, with 13 bases separating them. Germline values: CDR1 SGHDN, CDR2 FVKESK. The DNA of the CDR3 is TGTGCCAGCAGCCAAGGGGCGAGGGGACGCACTGAAGCTTTCTTT. Its protein product is CASSQGARGRTEAFF.

This clonotype has only a few counts. The V gene is TRBV6-2 or TRBV6-3, the J gene TRBJ1-2; a weak D match, TRBD1 (5 bases). Germline CDR1 and CDR2: MNHEY and SVGEGT. The CDR3 sequence is 12 residues long. V lost 0 bases to trimming and J lost 12 bases, with 11 bases between them. The CDR3 DNA is TGTGCCAGCAGTTACTCAGCAGGGAAGAACACCTTC. It codes for CASSYSAGKNTF.